This is a list of T cell receptor beta chains from one sample in a study of cytomegalovirus exposure and HLA in healthy donors. Generated by immunoSEQ multiplex PCR, the TCRdb table keeps only in-frame clones and is missing some. The sample lists some 99,000 clones, 69% occurring once. The specimen was PBMCs. These receptors were obtained from a female donor in good health and CMV-seronegative. CDR3s include the opening cysteine and the closing phenylalanine or tryptophan. The order of the fields is clone size, D gene, V gene, J gene, CDR3 DNA, CDR3 protein. The D gene is left open where the match is weak. Size is omitted from some rows. Given values are once, few, many or a class for expanded clones.

-	TRBD1	TRBV19	TRBJ1-5	TGTGCCAGTAGAACAGGGGTCGATCAGCCCCAGCATTTT	CASRTGVDQPQHF
-	TRBD1	TRBV27	TRBJ2-1	TGTGCCAGCAGTTTAAGTAGGGGGCAGCCCTCCTACAATGAGCAGTTCTTC	CASSLSRGQPSYNEQFF
-	-	TRBV5-1	TRBJ2-2	TGCGCCAGCAGCTGGGCGGCGGGCTTACAGAACACCGGGGAGCTGTTTTTT	CASSWAAGLQNTGELFF
-	TRBD2	TRBV5-4	TRBJ2-1	TGTGCCAGCAGCTTGGCGAGCGGGGGGAACAATGAGCAGTTCTTC	CASSLASGGNNEQFF
-	-	TRBV4-2	TRBJ2-6	TGTGCCAGCAGCCCTTCTGGGGCCAACGTCCTGACTTTC	CASSPSGANVLTF
-	-	TRBV7-2	TRBJ1-1	TGTGCCAGCAGCTTAGGACAGAACACTGAAGCTTTCTTT	CASSLGQNTEAFF
once	TRBD1	TRBV18	TRBJ2-2	TGTGCCAGCTCACCGAGTCCCGGGACAGGGGCCGGGGAGCTGTTTTTT	CASSPSPGTGAGELFF
-	TRBD2	TRBV5-4	TRBJ2-2	TGTGCCAGCAGCCCCCTAGCGGGAGAAACCGGGGAGCTGTTTTTT	CASSPLAGETGELFF
-	-	TRBV10-2	TRBJ2-3	TGCGCCAGCAGTCCCTGGTCGGTAGACACAGATACGCAGTATTTT	CASSPWSVDTDTQYF
-	-	TRBV25-1	TRBJ1-6	TGTGCCAGCAGTGGCCCAGGAAACTATTCACCCCTCCACTTT	CASSGPGNYSPLHF
-	-	TRBV10-3	TRBJ1-1	TGTGCCGCCAGGGATGACACTGAAGCTTTCTTT	CAARDDTEAFF
few	TRBD2	TRBV28	TRBJ2-7	TGTGCCAGCAGTCCACCAGGGACTAGCGGCTCCTACGAGCAGTACTTC	CASSPPGTSGSYEQYF
-	-	TRBV5-1	TRBJ2-2	TGCGCCAGCAAGCTAAACACCGGGGAGCTGTTTTTT	CASKLNTGELFF
once	TRBD1	TRBV18	TRBJ1-1	TGTGCCAGCTCACCAATGATGCTCCAGGGGGGGAACACTGAAGCTTTCTTT	CASSPMMLQGGNTEAFF
few	TRBD2	TRBV18	TRBJ2-2	TGTGCCAGCTCGAGACTAGCAGCGAACGGGGAGCTGTTTTTT	CASSRLAANGELFF
-	-	TRBV7-9	TRBJ2-6	TGTGCCAGCAGAGCTCGATCCCAGGGTGCCGGGGCCAACGTCCTGACTTTC	CASRARSQGAGANVLTF
-	TRBD1	TRBV5-4	TRBJ1-2	TGTGCCAGCAGCTTGCTGGGACAGGGTGATGGCTACACCTTC	CASSLLGQGDGYTF
-	TRBD1	TRBV27	TRBJ2-7	TGTGCCAGCAGGCCCACAGGGGCGTGGGAGCAGTACTTC	CASRPTGAWEQYF
-	TRBD2	TRBV4-3	TRBJ2-4	TGCGCCAGCAGCCAAGAGGCTAGCGGGGCCTCCGGGATGCTAAACATTCAGTACTTC	CASSQEASGASGMLNIQYF
-	-	TRBV11-2	TRBJ1-1	TGTGCCAGCAGCTTAGGGGGGAGGGCCCCGAACACTGAAGCTTTCTTT	CASSLGGRAPNTEAFF
-	-	TRBV19	TRBJ1-5	TGTGCCAGTAGTCTTCACAGGTTTAGCAATCAGCCCCAGCATTTT	CASSLHRFSNQPQHF
-	-	TRBV5-8	TRBJ2-7	TGTGCCAGCAGCTCTAGTCAACTTTTCCCCTACGAGCAGTACTTC	CASSSSQLFPYEQYF
few	TRBD2	TRBV6-1	TRBJ2-1	TGTGCCAGCATAGTGGCTAGCGGGACCTTCTTTGAGCAGTTCTTC	CASIVASGTFFEQFF
-	-	TRBV11-3	TRBJ2-7	TGTGCCAGCAGCTTTGAGCCCCCCTACGAGCAGTACTTC	CASSFEPPYEQYF
-	-	TRBV5-6	TRBJ2-5	TGTGCCAGCAGCTTCCGGGAGACCCAGTACTTC	CASSFRETQYF
few	TRBD1	TRBV30	TRBJ1-5	TGTGCCTGGAGCAGGGGACAGGGGGGTTTTCAGCCCCAGCATTTT	CAWSRGQGGFQPQHF
-	-	TRBV6-1	TRBJ1-5	TGTGCCAGCAGCCCTCCGGGGGGGGAAGGGCAGCCCCAGCATTTT	CASSPPGGEGQPQHF
-	TRBD1	TRBV5-4	TRBJ2-7	TGTGCCAGCAGCCCGGACAGGGAAGGGGTTTACGAGCAGTACTTC	CASSPDREGVYEQYF
few	TRBD2	TRBV28	TRBJ2-3	TGTGCCAGCGCTTGGCTAGCGGGAAGGACAGATACGCAGTATTTT	CASAWLAGRTDTQYF
-	-	TRBV4-1	TRBJ1-1	TGCGCCAGCAGCCAAGGGCGGGTGAACACTGAAGCTTTCTTT	CASSQGRVNTEAFF
-	TRBD1	TRBV19	TRBJ1-3	TGTGCCAGTAGCTACCAAGGACAGGGCTCTGGAAACACCATATATTTT	CASSYQGQGSGNTIYF
-	-	TRBV5-1	TRBJ2-3	TGCGCCAGCAGCTTGGGCCCCGGGGAGGTTACGCAGTATTTT	CASSLGPGEVTQYF
-	-	TRBV20-1	TRBJ2-5	TGCAGTGCTAGACAGTGGGAGACCCAGTACTTC	CSARQWETQYF
few	TRBD2	TRBV4-1	TRBJ2-1	TGCGCCAGCAGCCAAGAAGGACTAGCGGGAGTGACCAATGAGCAGTTCTTC	CASSQEGLAGVTNEQFF
-	TRBD1	TRBV19	TRBJ1-6	TGTGCCAGTAGTAATCAGGGGGGCTCCTATAATTCACCCCTCCACTTT	CASSNQGGSYNSPLHF
-	-	TRBV6-5	TRBJ1-2	TGTGCCAGCCGAGGGAACTATGATGGCTACACCTTC	CASRGNYDGYTF
-	-	TRBV2	TRBJ1-2	TGTGCCAGCGACGAAGGGAGCACCTATGACTACACCTTC	CASDEGSTYDYTF
-	-	TRBV18	TRBJ1-1	TGTGCCAGCTCACCGGGGGACACACGGGGCACTGAAGCTTTCTTT	CASSPGDTRGTEAFF
-	TRBD2	TRBV6-4	TRBJ2-7	TGTGCCAGCAGCCAACTAGCGGGGGGCGTCTCCGAGCAGTACTTC	CASSQLAGGVSEQYF
-	TRBD1	TRBV19	TRBJ1-5	TGTGCCAGTAGTATAGACAGGGGGGCCTATAGCAATCAGCCCCAGCATTTT	CASSIDRGAYSNQPQHF
-	-	TRBV4-1	TRBJ2-6	TGCGCCAGCAGCCAACCCACAGGGTGGGGGGCCAACGTCCTGACTTTC	CASSQPTGWGANVLTF
few	-	TRBV5-1	TRBJ2-3	TGCGCCAGCAGCTTCCCAGGGGAGGATACGCAGTATTTT	CASSFPGEDTQYF
-	-	TRBV12-5	TRBJ1-1	TGTGCTAGTGGTTTGTACACAACACCGAACACTGAAGCTTTCTTT	CASGLYTTPNTEAFF